Shown below are 17 T cell receptor beta chains from a single sample sequenced in a study of regulatory T cells in long-lasting Graves disease. With iRepertoire HTBI primers and Arm-PCR of CDR3 regions, TCR beta libraries were built. TCRdb independently ran MiXCR on the multiplex PCR reads; one entry per CDR3 protein. The data hold 250,000 to 300,000 distinct CDR3 sequences, with around a sixth observed a single time. Time point reported: newly diagnosed GD, antithyroid drugs for less than 3 months. Scientists built the TCR library using RNA that was extracted from PBMCs. These data also formed part of another study, on T cells in Graves' hyperthyroidism and ophthalmopathy.

Specimen: peripheral blood mononuclear cells (PBMCs), collected at new diagnosis, from a patient treated with antithyroid drugs. The receptors come from a woman in her 30s with Graves disease.

At least ten counts were recorded for this clonotype. At one end the junction does not follow the germline gene, possibly because of a read error. The chain has TRBV5-1 and TRBJ2-2, with TRBD1 matching over 9 bases. CDR1 is SGHRS, CDR2 YFSETQ, per germline. This CDR3 region has 15 residues. The CDR3 region has the DNA TGTGCCAGCAGCTTCCGGGACAGGGTTACCGGGGAGCTGTTTTTT. Translated: CASSFRDRVTGELFF.

In this sample, this clonotype turned up many times. The chain couples TRBV2 to TRBJ1-1; D not certain. Germline CDR1 reads SNHLY; CDR2 reads FYNNEI. The V end lost 6 bases, the J end lost 5 bases, and 13 bases lay between the germline ends. The CDR3 runs to 13 residues. CDR3 in DNA: TGTGCCAGCAGGAAGAGGAGGTGGACTGAAGCTTTCTTT. Protein: CASRKRRWTEAFF.

In this sample, this clonotype turned up many times. The chain combines TRBV14 with TRBJ2-7, with 9 bases fitting TRBD1. Trimming at V came to 0 bases and at J to 2 bases, leaving 8 bases not matched to a gene. Germline CDR1 SGHDN, CDR2 FVKESK. CDR3 size: 17 residues. The CDR3 here is CASSQEGGQGKPYEQYF. The CDR3 bases are TGTGCCAGCAGCCAAGAGGGTGGACAGGGGAAACCCTACGAGCAGTACTTC.

This clonotype was picked up a small number of times. The chain recombines TRBV20-1 with TRBJ1-5; 9 nucleotides align to TRBD1. The CDR3 contains 15 residues. CDR1 DFQATT and CDR2 SNEGSKA come from the germline V gene (reference sequence). The J segment lost 7 bases and the V segment lost 3 bases, leaving 10 bases of the junction unmatched. The CDR3: CSASGQGQGGQPQHF. The DNA for the CDR3 is TGCAGTGCTAGTGGTCAGGGACAGGGTGGGCAGCCCCAGCATTTT.

This clonotype was detected many times. V gene TRBV7-9 combines with J gene TRBJ1-5; TRBD1 agrees at 11 bases. The CDR3 has 16 amino acids. Germline loops: CDR1 SEHNR, CDR2 FQNEAQ (reference sequence). Losses at the gene ends were 5 bases for V and 9 bases for J; bases not matched to a gene: 12. The CDR3 loop is CASSPSDRGRQGPQHF. The CDR3, as DNA: TGTGCCAGCAGCCCCTCGGACAGGGGGCGTCAGGGGCCCCAGCATTTT.

Ten or more counts support this clonotype. V is TRBV5-1 and J is TRBJ2-2; 12 bases line up with TRBD2. The ends lost 4 bases at V and 6 bases at J; junction bases unmatched: 4. CDR1 and CDR2 from the germline V gene are SGHRS and YFSETQ. The CDR3 extends over 15 amino acids. This CDR3 reads CASSPRTSGAGELFF. CDR3 bases: TGCGCCAGCAGCCCGCGGACTAGCGGGGCCGGGGAGCTGTTTTTT. Full variable domain (rest looked up from reference TRBV5-1 and TRBJ2-2): KAGVTQTPRYLIKTRGQQVTLSCSPISGHRSVSWYQQTPGQGLQFLFEYFSETQRNKGNFPGRFSGRQFSNSRSEMNVSTLELGDSALYLCASSPRTSGAGELFFGEGSRLTVL.

This clonotype was detected once. A read error may explain this, as a much larger clone is one base away. This rearrangement joins TRBV29-1 to TRBJ2-1, with D maybe TRBD2 (5 bases). This CDR3 spans 14 amino acids. Germline V gives CDR1 SQVTM, CDR2 ANQGSEA. The V end lost 6 bases, the J end lost 6 bases, and 18 bases lay between the germline ends. CDR3 amino acids: CSVVRWRGGNEQFF. In DNA form, the CDR3 reads TGCAGCGTAGTAAGGTGGCGCGGAGGCAATGAGCAGTTCTTC.

This clonotype was recorded at least ten times. V is TRBV11-3 and J is TRBJ2-1; TRBD2 matches 10 bases. The CDR3 is made up of 19 amino acids. Trimming cost V 6 bases and J 9 bases; bases outside gene matches: 23. Germline-derived CDR1 and CDR2 are SGHNT and YENEEA. The CDR3 DNA follows: TGTGCCAGCAGTCGCGGGGCCGGACCGATACCGGGACTAGCGTTTGAGCAGTTCTTC. This gives the protein CASSRGAGPIPGLAFEQFF.

This clonotype has ten or more counts. The CDR3 sequence: CASSLRQDNYKPQHF. DNA of the CDR3: TGTGCCAGCAGCTTGAGGCAGGACAATTACAAGCCCCAGCATTTT. The J gene is TRBJ1-5, the V gene TRBV5-5; D perhaps matches TRBD1 (5 bases). The CDR3 sequence is 15 residues long. Germline CDR1 SGHKS, CDR2 YYEKEE (reference sequence). V was cut by 1 base and J by 8 bases, with 16 bases left in between.

This sequence joins TRBV2 and TRBJ2-2, with TRBD2 identical over 8 bases. Trimming cost V 8 bases and J 1 base; bases outside gene matches: 18. The germline gives CDR1 SNHLY, CDR2 FYNNEI. The CDR3 is 19 amino acids. CDR3: CASGAGAGLPEGNTGELFF. CDR3 coding DNA: TGTGCCAGCGGAGCGGGGGCGGGGTTACCGGAAGGGAACACCGGGGAGCTGTTTTTT.

The genes are TRBV3-1 and TRBJ1-2; the match to TRBD1 covers 7 bases. The CDR3 sequence is 13 residues long. CDR1 is LGHDT and CDR2 is YNNKEL in the germline V gene (reference sequence). The ends lost 2 bases at V and 6 bases at J; junction bases unmatched: 3. CDR3 nucleotides: TGTGCCAGCAGCCAACGACAGGGAGATGGCTACACCTTC. Translating gives CASSQRQGDGYTF. The entire variable domain, with the rest obtained from reference TRBV3-1 and TRBJ1-2, is as follows: DTAVSQTPKYLVTQMGNDKSIKCEQNLGHDTMYWYKQDSKKFLKIMFSYNNKELIINETVPNRFSPKSPDKAHLNLHINSLELGDSAVYFCASSQRQGDGYTFGSGTRLTVV.

Regarding this clonotype: This likely traces to a read error, being one base from a far larger clone. This chain connects TRBV20-1 to TRBJ2-1, with D possibly being TRBD1 or TRBD2 (5 bases each). There are 15 residues in the CDR3. Germline V gene lookup returns CDR1 DFQATT and CDR2 SNEGSKA (reference sequence). V lost 0 bases and J lost 10, with 19 bases in between. CDR3 residues: CSARDVGATLYEQFF. The DNA for the CDR3 is TGCAGTGCTAGAGATGTCGGGGCCACCCTCTACGAGCAGTTCTTC.

This clonotype was recorded at least ten times. The V and J genes are TRBV19 and TRBJ1-1, with a possible D match to TRBD1 (5 bases). With 8 bases removed from V and 0 bases from J, the gap between germline ends came to 10 bases. Germline V CDR1 and CDR2: LNHDA, SQIVND (reference sequence). CDR3 length: 13 amino acids. The CDR3 reads CASDGALNTEAFF. The CDR3 nucleotides are TGTGCCAGTGATGGGGCCTTGAACACTGAAGCTTTCTTT.

About this clonotype itself: A far larger clone differs by one base, so this is likely a read error. CDR3 in DNA: TGTGCCAGCAGTGAAAGGACAGCCAGCTCCTACAATGAGCAGTTCTTC. Translation gives CASSERTASSYNEQFF. This rearrangement joins TRBV27 to TRBJ2-1, with D perhaps TRBD1 (6 bases). Deletions cut 5 bases from V and 0 bases from J, with 14 bases between. CDR1 and CDR2 (germline): MNHEY, SMNVEV (reference sequence). This CDR3 comprises 16 residues.

The genes are TRBV12-3 or TRBV12-4 and TRBJ2-1; possible D gene TRBD1, 6 bases. The CDR3 has 14 amino acids. V gave up 2 bases and J gave up 8 bases, with 13 bases separating them. In DNA, the CDR3 is TGTGCCAGCAGTTTACACAGGGTTCTCGATGAGCAGTTCTTC. Its translation is CASSLHRVLDEQFF.

The sample holds a few counts of this clonotype. The chain is built from TRBV5-1 and TRBJ1-3; tentative D call: TRBD1 (5 bases). This CDR3 contains 13 residues. V lost 1 base, J lost 6 bases, and 8 bases lay in between. In germline, CDR1 is SGHRS, CDR2 YFSETQ. The CDR3 DNA reads TGCGCCAGCAGCTTGACAGGTTTAAACACCATATATTTT. Protein sequence: CASSLTGLNTIYF.

This clonotype was recorded at least ten times. This chain links TRBV11-2 with TRBJ1-6; D not certain. The CDR3 is 15 residues long. The V gene's germline CDR1 is SGHAT and CDR2 FQNNGV. With 0 bases removed from V and 6 bases from J, the gap between germline ends came to 9 bases. The CDR3 bases are TGTGCCAGCAGCTTAGATCCCGGGAGTAATTCACCCCTCCACTTT. It translates to CASSLDPGSNSPLHF.